What follows are 15 T cell receptor beta chains derived from one specimen sequenced in a study of identical twins (dated by TCRdb to about 2016). Library method: 5' RACE. Sequencing relied on an Illumina HiSeq 2000. TCRdb's own reprocessing of the public reads used fastp at Q25 and MiXCR and kept productive beta chains. Each CDR3 protein gets just one entry, which takes the most common genes and DNA from the rows behind it. Within this sample are roughly 1.6 million distinct CDR3 sequences, with less than 40% of them counted one time only. Approximately 0.25% of the sample is in the top ten clones. Sequences were obtained from cord blood. The source is a newborn girl in good health.

Comments on this clonotype: The junction and the germline gene differ at one end; a read error may be behind it. V gene TRBV20-1 combines with J gene TRBJ2-7; 7 positions match TRBD2. The CDR3 is 14 amino acids. Looked up from germline, CDR1 is DFQATT and CDR2 is SNEGSKA (reference sequence). The CDR3 DNA follows: TGCAGTGCTAGACCCACGACTAGCTCCTACGGGCAGTACTTC. Its protein is CSARPTTSSYGQYF.

The CDR3 spells CASSLETGFGQPQHF. DNA for the CDR3: TGTGCCAGCAGCTTAGAGACAGGGTTCGGGCAGCCCCAGCATTTT. The J gene is TRBJ1-5, the V gene TRBV7-2, with 7 bases that match TRBD1. The CDR3 consists of 15 residues. Germline CDR1 is SGHTA and CDR2 is FQGNSA. V lost 1 base to trimming and J lost 7 bases; unmatched junction nucleotides: 7.

The chain is built from TRBV2 and TRBJ2-3; D unclear. The V and J ends lost 2 bases and 3 bases respectively, with 9 bases between them. From germline, CDR1 is SNHLY and CDR2 FYNNEI. The CDR3 has 14 amino acids. The CDR3 reads CASSESKQTDTQYF. The CDR3 DNA sequence: TGTGCCAGCAGTGAATCAAAACAGACAGATACGCAGTATTTT.

This sequence joins TRBV29-1 and TRBJ2-7; 8 nucleotides line up with TRBD1. Germline V gene lookup returns CDR1 SQVTM and CDR2 ANQGSEA. The V segment lost 3 bases and the J segment 6 bases; nucleotides outside the gene matches: 4. This CDR3 region has 12 residues. The CDR3 nucleotides are TGCAGCGTTGAGGACAGGGACAGCGAGCAGTACTTC. Translation: CSVEDRDSEQYF.

There are a few counts of this clonotype. The V call is TRBV20-1, the J call TRBJ2-3; TRBD2 matches at 8 bases. There are 14 residues in the CDR3. Germline lookup yields CDR1 DFQATT and CDR2 SNEGSKA (reference sequence). V was pared by 6 bases and J by 0 bases, with 5 bases of the junction left unmatched. CDR3 sequence reads: CSAAASGSTDTQYF. The CDR3, as DNA: TGCAGTGCCGCGGCTAGCGGGAGCACAGATACGCAGTATTTT.

A single count supports this clonotype. The chain carries TRBV9 and TRBJ2-5, with a tentative D call TRBD1 (5 bases). Germline V CDR1 and CDR2: SGDLS, YYNGEE. This CDR3 has 14 residues. Trimming stripped 4 bases from V and 11 bases from J, with 21 bases between. CDR3 nucleotides: TGTGCCAGCAGCCCAACAACAGGTACCAATGAGCAGTACTTC. It is translated as CASSPTTGTNEQYF.

This clonotype was detected a few times. The chain recombines TRBV11-2 with TRBJ2-1; the D gene is possibly TRBD2 (5 bases). CDR1 is SGHAT, CDR2 FQNNGV, per germline. The CDR3 runs to 15 residues. Between the trimmed V and J ends, which lost 5 bases and 2 bases, there was a span of 13 bases. CDR3: CASSPVLGPYNEQFF. The DNA of the CDR3 is TGTGCCAGCAGCCCCGTACTAGGCCCCTACAATGAGCAGTTCTTC. The full variable domain, its missing parts supplied by reference TRBV11-2 and TRBJ2-1, is EAGVAQSPRYKIIEKRQSVAFWCNPISGHATLYWYQQILGQGPKLLIQFQNNGVVDDSQLPKDRFSAERLKGVDSTLKIQPAKLEDSAVYLCASSPVLGPYNEQFFGPGTRLTVL.

This clonotype appeared a few times. The V and J genes are TRBV12-3 or TRBV12-4 and TRBJ1-1; 8 bases fit TRBD1. CDR3 length: 14 residues. V gave up 4 bases and J gave up 4 bases; unmatched junction bases: 5. The DNA for the CDR3 is TGTGCCAGCAGTTCGGGACAGGTCATCACTGAAGCTTTCTTT. Protein product: CASSSGQVITEAFF.

This clonotype has only a few counts. This sequence joins TRBV5-1 and TRBJ2-1; 9 positions match TRBD1. Per the germline V gene, CDR1 is SGHRS and CDR2 is YFSETQ. The CDR3 sequence is 14 residues long. V was clipped by 2 bases and J by 9 bases; unmatched bases: 6. Here the CDR3 reads CASSFKDRGVEQFF. In DNA, the CDR3 is TGCGCCAGCAGCTTCAAGGACAGGGGAGTTGAGCAGTTCTTC.

This clonotype showed up many times. The rearrangement joins TRBV12-3 or TRBV12-4 to TRBJ2-3; TRBD2 aligns across 7 bases. Trimming removed 2 bases from V and 0 bases from J; junction bases left unmatched: 2. This CDR3 has 15 amino acids. CDR3 amino acids: CASSLNGRSTDTQYF. CDR3 bases: TGTGCCAGCAGTTTAAACGGGAGGAGCACAGATACGCAGTATTTT.

In the case of this clonotype: The junction departs from the called germline gene at one end, perhaps through a read error. The V call is TRBV9, the J call TRBJ2-1; TRBD2 matches 16 bases. This CDR3 region has 21 residues. Germline assignment: CDR1 SGDLS and CDR2 YYNGEE. In DNA, the CDR3 is TGTGCCAGCAGCGTAGATTGGGAGTGGGGACTAGCGGGAGGGCGTTACAATGTGCAGTTCTTC. This encodes CASSVDWEWGLAGGRYNVQFF.

A few counts support this clonotype. The CDR3 loop is CASTRLGQETQYF. The DNA of the CDR3 is TGTGCCAGCACCAGACTAGGGCAAGAGACCCAGTACTTC. This chain links TRBV6-5 with TRBJ2-5, with a weak D call TRBD2 (6 bases). This CDR3 region has 13 residues. V lost 7 bases, J lost 2 bases, and 11 bases lay in between. Germline CDR1 MNHEY, CDR2 SVGAGI.

This clonotype has a handful of counts. The genes are TRBV13 and TRBJ2-7; D remains ambiguous. The tail of the sequence fits TRBJ2-5 better, so the J call may be wrong. The CDR3 covers 12 residues. Looked up from germline, CDR1 is PRHDT and CDR2 is FYEKMQ (reference sequence). CDR3 residues: CASSSKLRTQYF. DNA of the CDR3: TGTGCCAGCAGCTCCAAGCTCCGGACCCAGTACTTC.

This clonotype occurred a few times. This chain uses TRBV11-2 with TRBJ2-5; D is possibly TRBD2 (6 bases). The germline V gene has CDR1 SGHAT and CDR2 FQNNGV. CDR3 size: 15 residues. Trimming took off 2 bases at V and 11 bases at J, with 21 bases between the two ends. CDR3 loop: CASSLTNTGVNEQYF. DNA of the CDR3: TGTGCCAGCAGCTTAACAAATACGGGAGTGAATGAGCAGTACTTC.

Many counts were recorded for this clonotype. V gene TRBV2 combines with J gene TRBJ2-1; D gene ambiguous. With 4 bases removed from V and 9 bases from J, the gap between germline ends came to 7 bases. CDR3 length: 11 residues. The germline V gene encodes CDR1 SNHLY and CDR2 FYNNEI. This CDR3 reads CASSGEVEQFF. DNA of the CDR3: TGTGCCAGCAGTGGAGAGGTTGAGCAGTTCTTC.